This T cell receptor beta chain is from a study of healthy donors' naive CD4 and CD8 T cells. Turning to the study itself: Donors, half of them female, were 20-25, 40-50 or 60-70 years old.

Findings and caveats of the study: Possible naive T cell homeostatic proliferation bias remained unaddressed.

TCR libraries were built from 450 to 650 ng of total RNA by linear amplification. TCRdb recomputed calls from the reads with MiXCR, one row per CDR3 protein. The sample lists 150,000 to 200,000 distinct CDR3 sequences; 65% to 75% were seen once. V was clipped by 0 bases and J by 4 bases, with 10 bases between them. This CDR3 is 14 amino acids long. CDR1 is SGHKS, CDR2 YYEKEE, per germline (reference sequence). CD4+CD8-CD45RO-CD45RA+ cells were naive CD4+; CD8+CD4-CD45RA+CD27bright cells were naive CD8+. In regard to this clonotype: Its antigen remains unknown.

The TCR was taken from a pool of human donors in good health; the sample pools cells from several healthy donors. The V call is TRBV5-5, the J call TRBJ1-2; no reliable D call. The specimen sequenced was naive CD4+ and CD8+ T cells sorted from blood, pooled from several donors. CDR3 protein: CASSLGGRPYGYTF. The DNA of the CDR3 is TGTGCCAGCAGCTTGGGCGGCAGGCCCTATGGCTACACCTTC. Based on the CDR3 plus reference TRBV5-5 and TRBJ1-2, the full variable domain is DAGVTQSPTHLIKTRGQQVTLRCSPISGHKSVSWYQQVLGQGPQFIFQYYEKEERGRGNFPDRFSARQFPNYSSELNVNALLLGDSALYLCASSLGGRPYGYTFGSGTRLTVV.